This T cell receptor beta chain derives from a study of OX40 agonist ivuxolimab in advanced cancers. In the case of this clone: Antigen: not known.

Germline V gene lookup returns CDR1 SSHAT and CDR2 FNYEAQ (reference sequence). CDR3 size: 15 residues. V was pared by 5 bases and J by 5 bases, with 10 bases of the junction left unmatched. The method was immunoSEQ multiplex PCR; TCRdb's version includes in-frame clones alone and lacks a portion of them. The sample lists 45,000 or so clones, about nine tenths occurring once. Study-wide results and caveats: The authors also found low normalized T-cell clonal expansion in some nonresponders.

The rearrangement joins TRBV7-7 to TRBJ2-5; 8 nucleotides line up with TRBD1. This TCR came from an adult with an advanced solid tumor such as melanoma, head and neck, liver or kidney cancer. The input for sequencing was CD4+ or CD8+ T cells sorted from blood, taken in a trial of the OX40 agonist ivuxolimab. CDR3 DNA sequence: TGTGCCAGCAGCGCCTTGACAGGGGTGGTCGAGACCCAGTACTTC. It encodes CASSALTGVVETQYF.